The entry that follows covers one TCR beta chain sequence. This CDR3 is built from 15 residues. V lost 1 base and J lost 2, with 9 bases in between. This sample is part of a study of blood T cells in healthy people across ages. Sample-barcoded 5' priming and a J-beta primer mix drove a second PCR of about 6 to 12 cycles. In TCRdb, the 5' RACE reads were re-called with MiXCR into one record per CDR3 protein. The sample carries over 950,000 distinct CDR3 sequences, roughly 51% recorded once. The draw of peripheral blood yielded 8.5 to 10 milliliters from each donor. The source is a woman in her sixties or seventies in good health. Source material: blood. J is TRBJ1-5 and V is TRBV12-3 or TRBV12-4; D unresolved. The CDR3 reads CASSLGREGNQPQHF. CDR3 nucleotide sequence: TGTGCCAGCAGTTTAGGGCGGGAGGGCAATCAGCCCCAGCATTTT.